The clone carrying this TCR beta chain was recorded once. The antigen is not known. The sample belongs to a study of cytomegalovirus exposure and HLA in healthy donors. About the study: The same platform was used for the 100 to 150 validation repertoires and the 650 to 800 first-cohort repertoires, a later analysis reported.

Overall study results and limits: Many donors carried some public TCRs, although rarity characterized most TCR sequences. In vitro testing confirmed a few CMV-associated chains as specific for CMV antigens. Reports indicated that the classifier achieved high specificity and sensitivity in diagnosing cytomegalovirus status.

The repertoire was sequenced with immunoSEQ multiplex PCR; TCRdb's copy has only in-frame clones and lacks some. The sample gives roughly 120,000 clones, roughly 90% of which show up once; about 6% is in the top ten. The CDR3 contains 14 residues. Germline CDR1 KGHSH, CDR2 LQKENI. V was cut by 6 bases and J by 6 bases, with 17 bases left in between. The source material was PBMCs. The chain employs TRBV18 and TRBJ1-2, with a tentative D call TRBD1 (5 bases). This TCR derives from a woman under 30 in good health and CMV-seropositive. The CDR3 sequence is CASSRGRDEHGYTF. CDR3 in DNA: TGTGCCAGCTCGCGAGGCAGGGATGAGCATGGCTACACCTTC.